The 25 T cell receptor beta chains below were found in one sample sequenced in a study of spatial heterogeneity in lung cancer. TCRdb reprocessed the 5' RACE reads via MiXCR and lists one record per CDR3 protein. The profile shows just under 95,000 distinct CDR3 sequences, roughly 12% of them singletons. Time point meaning: sample taken at primary tumor resection. The specimen comprised PBMCs, sampled at surgery. Receptor source: a male donor with early-stage non-small cell lung cancer.

The genes are TRBV6-2 or TRBV6-3 and TRBJ2-7; D might be TRBD1 (6 bases). The germline CDR1 and CDR2 sequences are MNHEY and SVGEGT. V dropped 7 bases and J dropped 2 bases, with 12 bases sitting between them. This CDR3 contains 13 residues. The CDR3 DNA is TGTGCCAGCAACCCGACAGGAACCTACGAGCAGTACTTC. It is translated as CASNPTGTYEQYF.

This clonotype has only a few counts. The chain joins TRBV5-4 to TRBJ2-5; TRBD2 might be the D (6 bases). V dropped 4 bases and J dropped 5 bases, with 18 bases sitting between them. The CDR3 spans 15 residues. In germline, CDR1 is SGHNT, CDR2 YYREEE (reference sequence). CDR3 amino acids: CASSPSTWAGETQYF. The CDR3 DNA is TGTGCCAGCAGCCCTTCGACTTGGGCGGGGGAGACCCAGTACTTC.

This clonotype was observed a handful of times. The V and J genes are TRBV7-2 and TRBJ2-1; D is perhaps TRBD1 or TRBD2 (6 bases each). Germline V gene data show CDR1 as SGHTA and CDR2 as FQGNSA. The CDR3 covers 15 residues. Trimming left V 5 bases short and J 4 bases short, with 15 bases between. The CDR3 region is CASSPQGTLYNEQFF. The CDR3, as DNA: TGTGCCAGCAGCCCCCAGGGGACTCTATACAATGAGCAGTTCTTC. Supplemented by reference TRBV7-2 and TRBJ2-1, the full variable domain reads GAGVSQSPSNKVTEKGKDVELRCDPISGHTALYWYRQSLGQGLEFLIYFQGNSAPDKSGLPSDRFSAERTGGSVSTLTIQRTQQEDSAVYLCASSPQGTLYNEQFFGPGTRLTVL.

V is TRBV21-1 and J is TRBJ2-2; TRBD1 is taken as the D call from the table, unchecked against the DNA. TRBV21-1 is recorded as a pseudogene. CDR3 length: 17 amino acids. The CDR3 DNA sequence: TGTGCCAGCAGCCGGGACACCAGCATCCCGAACACCGGGGAGCTGTTTTTT. This gives the protein CASSRDTSIPNTGELFF.

The chain links TRBV7-8 to TRBJ1-5, with D tentatively TRBD1 (6 bases). The germline V and J ends were trimmed by 1 base and 3 bases, with 10 bases remaining between them. Germline V CDR1 and CDR2: SGHVS, FQNEAQ. CDR3 length: 15 amino acids. CDR3: CASSLETGLNQPQHF. DNA of the CDR3: TGTGCCAGCAGCTTAGAGACAGGTCTCAATCAGCCCCAGCATTTT.

The V and J genes are TRBV7-2 and TRBJ2-3; 11 bases match TRBD2. J gave up 3 bases and V 1 base, and 3 bases lay outside the gene matches. CDR1 and CDR2 (germline): SGHTA, FQGNSA. This CDR3 contains 16 residues. The CDR3 coding sequence is TGTGCCAGCAGCTTAGAGATAGCGGGAGGGACAGATACGCAGTATTTT. This gives the protein CASSLEIAGGTDTQYF. Full variable domain (missing parts from reference TRBV7-2 and TRBJ2-3): GAGVSQSPSNKVTEKGKDVELRCDPISGHTALYWYRQSLGQGLEFLIYFQGNSAPDKSGLPSDRFSAERTGGSVSTLTIQRTQQEDSAVYLCASSLEIAGGTDTQYFGPGTRLTVL.

This clonotype was recorded many times. The V gene is TRBV29-1, the J gene TRBJ2-5, with D perhaps matching TRBD2 (6 bases). The CDR3 has 14 amino acids. V was pared by 8 bases and J by 3 bases, with 19 bases between. The germline V gene has CDR1 SQVTM and CDR2 ANQGSEA. The CDR3 is CSSIGGTVEETQYF. The CDR3 nucleotides are TGCAGCTCCATTGGAGGGACGGTTGAAGAGACCCAGTACTTC.

This clonotype was counted many times. V gene TRBV18 combines with J gene TRBJ2-7; D is possibly TRBD2 (5 bases). V dropped 4 bases and J dropped 4 bases, with 17 bases sitting between them. Germline lookup yields CDR1 KGHSH and CDR2 LQKENI. CDR3 length: 15 residues. Here the CDR3 reads CASSRTAVSFYEQYF. The CDR3 DNA follows: TGTGCCAGCTCACGGACTGCGGTCTCCTTTTACGAGCAGTACTTC.

V usage is TRBV27 and J usage is TRBJ1-5; 7 bases align to TRBD1. CDR1 and CDR2 from the germline V gene are MNHEY and SMNVEV (reference sequence). V lost 6 bases to trimming and J lost 6 bases; unmatched junction nucleotides: 11. This CDR3 has 15 residues. The CDR3 reads CASRPNRGISQPQHF. The CDR3 DNA reads TGTGCCAGCAGACCGAACAGGGGTATCAGTCAGCCCCAGCATTTT.

This clonotype has just a few counts. The V and J genes are TRBV20-1 and TRBJ1-1, with 8 bases matching TRBD1. The CDR3 has 14 amino acids. Germline-derived CDR1 and CDR2 are DFQATT and SNEGSKA (reference sequence). The V segment lost 4 bases and the J segment 1 base; nucleotides outside the gene matches: 5. CDR3 nucleotide sequence: TGCAGTGCTACACGACAGGGGACGAACACTGAAGCTTTCTTT. It is translated as CSATRQGTNTEAFF.

This clonotype was observed many times. The chain carries TRBV10-3 and TRBJ2-5; D gene uncertain. This CDR3 spans 11 amino acids. The germline V gene encodes CDR1 ENHRY and CDR2 SYGVKD. V was cut by 6 bases and J by 2 bases, with 4 bases left in between. CDR3 residues: CAIRQQETQYF. The DNA of the CDR3 is TGTGCCATCAGGCAACAAGAGACCCAGTACTTC.

The chain uses TRBV7-2 and TRBJ1-1, with D perhaps matching TRBD1 (6 bases). Trimming stripped 2 bases from V and 2 bases from J, with 12 bases between. The CDR3 is 15 amino acids. Germline V CDR1 and CDR2: SGHTA, FQGNSA. CDR3 sequence reads: CASSLNAGENTEAFF. CDR3 nucleotide sequence: TGTGCCAGCAGCTTAAATGCAGGGGAAAACACTGAAGCTTTCTTT. The full variable domain, completed using reference TRBV7-2 and TRBJ1-1, is GAGVSQSPSNKVTEKGKDVELRCDPISGHTALYWYRQSLGQGLEFLIYFQGNSAPDKSGLPSDRFSAERTGGSVSTLTIQRTQQEDSAVYLCASSLNAGENTEAFFGQGTRLTVV.

This clonotype has more than one count but fewer than ten. The genes are TRBV20-1 and TRBJ2-1; 8 bases agree with TRBD1. V was clipped by 6 bases and J by 0 bases; unmatched bases: 4. The germline V gene has CDR1 DFQATT and CDR2 SNEGSKA (reference sequence). This CDR3 region has 14 residues. The DNA of the CDR3 is TGCAGTGCAAAGGACAGGGACTCCTACAATGAGCAGTTCTTC. As protein: CSAKDRDSYNEQFF.

This clonotype was counted between two and nine times. V gene TRBV12-3 or TRBV12-4 combines with J gene TRBJ2-2; TRBD1 is a possible D gene (5 bases). Trimming removed 5 bases at V and 4 bases at J, with 17 bases between. The CDR3 runs 16 residues. Here the CDR3 reads CASSRPGNKITGELFF. The CDR3 coding sequence is TGTGCCAGCAGTCGTCCAGGGAATAAAATCACCGGGGAGCTGTTTTTT.

This clonotype has a handful of counts. This sequence joins TRBV7-2 and TRBJ1-1; D possibly corresponds to TRBD1 (5 bases). Trimming removed 3 bases from V and 6 bases from J, with 8 bases in between. CDR3 length equals 12 residues. CDR1 and CDR2 from the germline V gene are SGHTA and FQGNSA. CDR3 sequence reads: CASSLGVSEAFF. The CDR3 DNA sequence: TGTGCCAGCAGCTTGGGGGTCTCTGAAGCTTTCTTT.

This clonotype was observed at least ten times. The rearrangement joins TRBV10-3 to TRBJ2-1, with unresolved D. This CDR3 is built from 14 residues. Looked up from germline, CDR1 is ENHRY and CDR2 is SYGVKD. With 6 bases removed from V and 0 bases from J, the gap between germline ends came to 9 bases. Here the CDR3 DNA reads TGTGCCATCAGCGACGAGTTCTCCTACAATGAGCAGTTCTTC. As protein: CAISDEFSYNEQFF.

Worth noting for this clonotype: This may be a read error, as it is one base from a much larger clone. This rearrangement joins TRBV11-2 to TRBJ2-1; no reliable D call. This CDR3 region has 14 residues. Germline V gives CDR1 SGHAT, CDR2 FQNNGV. V lost 3 bases to trimming and J lost 12 bases, with 18 bases between them. The CDR3 sequence: CASSLQVRQDGQFF. CDR3 nucleotides: TGTGCCAGCAGCTTGCAGGTCCGGCAAGACGGGCAGTTCTTC.

The V gene is TRBV7-9, the J gene TRBJ1-6, with no clear D. The CDR3 loop spans 13 amino acids. Per germline, CDR1 SEHNR and CDR2 FQNEAQ (reference sequence). Trimming removed 2 bases at V and 7 bases at J, with 6 bases between. This CDR3 reads CASSLFGNSPLHF. The CDR3 DNA sequence: TGTGCCAGCAGCTTATTTGGGAATTCACCCCTCCACTTT.

The chain combines TRBV7-2 with TRBJ2-2, with D uncertain. This CDR3 region has 14 residues. The germline gives CDR1 SGHTA, CDR2 FQGNSA. V was trimmed by 1 base and J by 5 bases, leaving 8 bases between them. The chain's CDR3 is CASSLEVLTGELFF. The CDR3 nucleotides are TGTGCCAGCAGCTTAGAAGTGTTGACCGGGGAGCTGTTTTTT.

Note on this clonotype: The CDR3 ends on some other residue instead of the conserved phenylalanine or tryptophan, so this is likely a read error. The chain couples TRBV20-1 to TRBJ2-3; 11 bases fit TRBD2. V was pared by 3 bases and J by 0 bases, with 5 bases of the junction left unmatched. Germline lookup yields CDR1 DFQATT and CDR2 SNEGSKA (reference sequence). This CDR3 contains 16 residues. The CDR3 region is CSASPRTSGSTDTQYS. CDR3 nucleotide sequence: TGCAGTGCTAGTCCCCGGACTAGCGGGAGCACAGATACGCAGTATTCT.

This clonotype came up a few times. The V call is TRBV7-2, the J call TRBJ1-1, with TRBD1 identical over 10 bases. The germline V gene has CDR1 SGHTA and CDR2 FQGNSA. After removal of 5 bases from V and 1 base from J, the junction contained 4 bases not matched to a gene. This CDR3 has 15 residues. CDR3 region: CASSPRTGGNTEAFF. As DNA, the CDR3 is TGTGCCAGCAGCCCTAGGACAGGGGGGAACACTGAAGCTTTCTTT.

This clonotype has at least ten counts. The gene calls are TRBV7-2 and TRBJ1-4; the D gene is possibly TRBD1 (5 bases). The CDR3 is 15 amino acids. V lost 5 bases and J 0 bases, leaving 10 bases between the germline ends. CDR1 and CDR2 from the germline V gene are SGHTA and FQGNSA. CDR3 DNA: TGTGCCAGCAGCCGGGGACCGGCAACTAATGAAAAACTGTTTTTT. The encoded protein is CASSRGPATNEKLFF.

The chain carries TRBV6-6 and TRBJ2-7; 9 nucleotides match TRBD1. The CDR3 is made up of 14 amino acids. Trimming removed 7 bases from V and 4 bases from J; junction bases left unmatched: 8. Germline assignment: CDR1 MNHNY and CDR2 SVGAGI (reference sequence). The CDR3, as DNA: TGTGCCAGCAAGCCGGGACAGGGTTCGTACGAGCAGTACTTC. Amino acids: CASKPGQGSYEQYF.

This clonotype was seen a handful of times. This chain connects TRBV7-2 to TRBJ1-1, with TRBD1 matching 7 bases. Germline V gene data show CDR1 as SGHTA and CDR2 as FQGNSA. The junction had 1 base not matched to a gene; V was cut back by 0 bases and J by 0 bases. The CDR3 totals 15 residues. The CDR3 loop is CASSLAGQLNTEAFF. The CDR3 DNA reads as TGTGCCAGCAGCTTAGCGGGACAGTTGAACACTGAAGCTTTCTTT.

This rearrangement joins TRBV7-2 to TRBJ1-1; 8 positions agree with TRBD1. This CDR3 spans 15 amino acids. V was clipped by 4 bases and J by 3 bases; unmatched bases: 7. In germline, CDR1 is SGHTA, CDR2 FQGNSA. The CDR3 DNA sequence: TGTGCCAGCAGCTCAAACAGGGGGAGTTACACTGAAGCTTTCTTT. Amino acid sequence: CASSSNRGSYTEAFF. Full variable domain (missing parts from reference TRBV7-2 and TRBJ1-1): GAGVSQSPSNKVTEKGKDVELRCDPISGHTALYWYRQSLGQGLEFLIYFQGNSAPDKSGLPSDRFSAERTGGSVSTLTIQRTQQEDSAVYLCASSSNRGSYTEAFFGQGTRLTVV.